What follows are 30 T cell receptor beta chains derived from one specimen sequenced in a study of blood T cell repertoires in COVID-19. Method: immunoSEQ multiplex PCR; TCRdb's copy keeps in-frame clones and lacks some. This sample has some 230,000 clones; about 79% occur once, and the top ten carry approximately 1.4%. What was sequenced was PBMCs or T cells enriched from blood (not recorded which). The source is a woman between 40 and 55 years old with acute COVID-19.

This clone showed up just a few times. V gene TRBV27 combines with J gene TRBJ1-5, with a possible D match to TRBD1 (6 bases). With 6 bases removed from V and 3 bases from J, the gap between germline ends came to 15 bases. Germline V gene sequence: CDR1 MNHEY, CDR2 SMNVEV (reference sequence). The CDR3 consists of 15 residues. CDR3 DNA sequence: TGTGCCAGCAGAGGCGCAGGGGATAACAATCAGCCCCAGCATTTT. Its translation is CASRGAGDNNQPQHF.

This chain joins TRBV19 and TRBJ1-3; 7 nucleotides agree with TRBD1. The CDR3 runs 16 residues. Germline lookup yields CDR1 LNHDA and CDR2 SQIVND (reference sequence). The junction had 6 bases not matched to a gene; V was cut back by 4 bases and J by 0 bases. CDR3: CASSTQGTASGNTIYF. In DNA, the CDR3 is TGTGCCAGTAGTACGCAAGGGACAGCCTCTGGAAACACCATATATTTT.

CDR3 residues: CASSQASGVGEKLFF. In nucleotides, the CDR3 is TGCGCCAGCAGCCAAGCGTCAGGGGTTGGAGAAAAACTGTTTTTT. This chain uses TRBV4-1 with TRBJ1-4; D perhaps matches TRBD1 (6 bases). The CDR3 loop spans 15 amino acids. Trimming removed 1 base from V and 8 bases from J, with 14 bases in between. Germline V gene data show CDR1 as MGHRA and CDR2 as YSYEKL.

The chain joins TRBV18 to TRBJ1-3; D remains ambiguous. Per germline, CDR1 KGHSH and CDR2 LQKENI. The CDR3 extends over 15 amino acids. V lost 3 bases to trimming and J lost 4 bases, with 13 bases between them. This CDR3 is CASSPTPQLGNTIYF. The CDR3 coding sequence is TGTGCCAGCTCACCGACTCCGCAGTTAGGAAACACCATATATTTT.

The rearrangement uses TRBV30 and TRBJ1-3; a weak D match, TRBD1 (6 bases). V lost 2 bases and J 3 bases, leaving 11 bases between the germline ends. The germline CDR1 and CDR2 sequences are GTSNPN and SVGIG (reference sequence). The CDR3 is 14 residues long. The CDR3 sequence is CAWSLGASGNTIYF. CDR3 coding DNA: TGTGCCTGGAGTCTGGGGGCTAGTGGAAACACCATATATTTT. The entire variable domain, with the rest obtained from reference TRBV30 and TRBJ1-3, is as follows: SQTIHQWPATLVQPVGSPLSLECTVEGTSNPNLYWYRQAAGRGLQLLFYSVGIGQISSEVPQNLSASRPQDRQFILSSKKLLLSDSGFYLCAWSLGASGNTIYFGEGSWLTVV.

This rearrangement joins TRBV10-3 to TRBJ2-3; D call uncertain. Trimming took 7 bases from V and 2 from J, leaving 13 bases between them. This CDR3 contains 14 residues. CDR1 ENHRY and CDR2 SYGVKD come from the germline V gene. The CDR3 coding sequence is TGTGCCATCACCTCGGGTGACTTCACAGATACGCAGTATTTT. Translated: CAITSGDFTDTQYF.

The rearrangement links TRBV7-9 to TRBJ1-1; D not resolved. This CDR3 is built from 16 residues. Germline V gene lookup returns CDR1 SEHNR and CDR2 FQNEAQ (reference sequence). Trimming cost V 5 bases and J 0 bases, with 16 bases left between them. CDR3 sequence (DNA): TGTGCCAGCAGCGCACCCCGGGATTCAATGAACACTGAAGCTTTCTTT. This sequence encodes CASSAPRDSMNTEAFF.

The chain has TRBV5-1 and TRBJ1-1, with 7 nucleotides matching TRBD1. Germline values: CDR1 SGHRS, CDR2 YFSETQ. V shed 4 bases, J shed 1 base, and the junction held 7 bases outside the gene matches. The CDR3 extends over 15 amino acids. As DNA, the CDR3 is TGCGCCAGCAGCGTGAAGACAGGGAGGAACACTGAAGCTTTCTTT. This gives the protein CASSVKTGRNTEAFF.

This sequence joins TRBV3-1 (or the pseudogene TRBV3-2) and TRBJ1-1; tentatively, D is TRBD1 (6 bases). The germline CDR1 and CDR2 sequences are LGHDT and YNNKEL (reference sequence). The CDR3 contains 12 residues. Trimming removed 8 bases from V and 4 bases from J, with 11 bases in between. The CDR3 loop is CASQRGSTEAFF. The CDR3 nucleotides are TGTGCCAGCCAAAGGGGGAGCACTGAAGCTTTCTTT.

The chain employs TRBV18 and TRBJ1-1, with D possibly matching TRBD1 (5 bases). Trimming took off 8 bases at V and 5 bases at J, with 15 bases between the two ends. The CDR3 contains 13 residues. The germline V gene has CDR1 KGHSH and CDR2 LQKENI. CDR3 region: CASGHGPKTEAFF. In DNA form, the CDR3 reads TGTGCCAGCGGACATGGACCAAAGACTGAAGCTTTCTTT.

The chain joins TRBV3-1 (or the pseudogene TRBV3-2) to TRBJ2-7, with 7 bases identical to TRBD2. With V trimmed by 4 bases and J by 4 bases, 7 bases remained unmatched. The CDR3 extends over 14 amino acids. Looked up from germline, CDR1 is LGHDT and CDR2 is YNNKEL (reference sequence). The CDR3 sequence is CASSLGGSRYEQYF. The CDR3 bases are TGTGCCAGCAGCCTGGGCGGGAGCAGGTACGAGCAGTACTTC.

The chain carries TRBV4-1 and TRBJ1-6, with unresolved D. Germline values: CDR1 MGHRA, CDR2 YSYEKL. This CDR3 is built from 15 residues. V lost 0 bases and J lost 8, with 11 bases in between. The CDR3 region has the DNA TGCGCCAGCAGCCAAGAGCCGCAGGCACATTCACCCCTCCACTTT. Its translation: CASSQEPQAHSPLHF.

The chain combines TRBV27 with TRBJ1-3; D gene unclear. V dropped 7 bases and J dropped 6 bases, with 19 bases sitting between them. CDR1 and CDR2 from the germline V gene are MNHEY and SMNVEV (reference sequence). The CDR3 has 15 residues. CDR3 sequence reads: CASMDPGNPENTIYF. CDR3 sequence (DNA): TGTGCCAGCATGGATCCGGGGAATCCTGAAAACACCATATATTTT.

J is TRBJ2-2 and V is TRBV9; unclear D gene. CDR1 and CDR2 from the germline V gene are SGDLS and YYNGEE. The V end was cut by 3 bases, the J end by 7 bases, with 10 bases between. This CDR3 comprises 13 residues. The CDR3 is CASSDRVFGELFF. The CDR3 bases are TGTGCCAGCAGCGACCGGGTTTTCGGGGAGCTGTTTTTT. Complete variable domain (other parts from reference TRBV9 and TRBJ2-2): DSGVTQTPKHLITATGQRVTLRCSPRSGDLSVYWYQQSLDQGLQFLIQYYNGEERAKGNILERFSAQQFPDLHSELNLSSLELGDSALYFCASSDRVFGELFFGEGSRLTVL.

The gene calls are TRBV27 and TRBJ2-1; weak D call: TRBD2 (6 bases). CDR3 size: 13 residues. Germline lookup yields CDR1 MNHEY and CDR2 SMNVEV (reference sequence). The V and J ends lost 3 bases and 9 bases respectively, with 12 bases between them. DNA for the CDR3: TGTGCCAGCAGTTTCTCACCGGGACTTGAGCAGTTCTTC. Protein product: CASSFSPGLEQFF.

The chain joins TRBV7-9 to TRBJ2-7; D not certain. The CDR3 totals 12 residues. Per germline, CDR1 SEHNR and CDR2 FQNEAQ (reference sequence). V lost 4 bases, J lost 6 bases, and 10 bases lay in between. The CDR3 here is CASSSHAFEQYF. The CDR3 DNA follows: TGTGCCAGCAGCTCCCATGCGTTCGAGCAGTACTTC.

This chain connects TRBV18 to TRBJ2-1; perhaps TRBD2 as D (5 bases). This CDR3 is built from 15 residues. Deletions cut 6 bases from V and 3 bases from J, with 15 bases between. Per the germline V gene, CDR1 is KGHSH and CDR2 is LQKENI. The CDR3: CASSRDNAVYNEQFF. The CDR3 DNA reads TGTGCCAGCTCCCGGGATAATGCCGTCTACAATGAGCAGTTCTTC. Using reference TRBV18 and TRBJ2-1 for the parts outside the CDR3, the full variable domain is NAGVMQNPRHLVRRRGQEARLRCSPMKGHSHVYWYRQLPEEGLKFMVYLQKENIIDESGMPKERFSAEFPKEGPSILRIQQVVRGDSAAYFCASSRDNAVYNEQFFGPGTRLTVL.

The chain has TRBV7-3 and TRBJ2-2, with 10 bases aligning to TRBD1. The CDR3 length is 16 residues. Germline-derived CDR1 and CDR2 are SGHTA and FQGTGA. The V gene end was trimmed by 3 bases and the J gene end by 4 bases; junction bases not matched to a gene: 5. The CDR3 here is CASSFAGTGATGELFF. The DNA for the CDR3 is TGTGCCAGCAGCTTCGCCGGGACAGGGGCCACCGGGGAGCTGTTTTTT.

The chain combines TRBV18 with TRBJ2-1, with TRBD2 matching 9 bases. J was trimmed by 9 bases and V by 8 bases; bases with no gene match: 14. Per the germline V gene, CDR1 is KGHSH and CDR2 is LQKENI. This CDR3 is 15 amino acids long. The CDR3 DNA reads TGTGCCAGCGCAACTACTCTAGCGGGGATACTTGAGCAGTTCTTC. Its protein product is CASATTLAGILEQFF.

J is TRBJ2-7 and V is TRBV27; D is perhaps TRBD2 (6 bases). The CDR3 spans 12 residues. Germline assignment: CDR1 MNHEY and CDR2 SMNVEV (reference sequence). Between the trimmed V and J ends, which lost 7 bases and 6 bases, there was a span of 13 bases. CDR3 nucleotides: TGTGCCAGCAATTCCCCCGGGGGCGAGCAGTACTTC. This codes for CASNSPGGEQYF.

This sequence joins TRBV28 and TRBJ2-2, with D possibly being TRBD1 (5 bases). Trimming cost V 7 bases and J 3 bases, with 15 bases left between them. Germline CDR1 is MDHEN and CDR2 is SYDVKM. The CDR3 runs to 15 residues. DNA for the CDR3: TGTGCCAGCAATAAGGGGTTTCCCTACACCGGGGAGCTGTTTTTT. It encodes CASNKGFPYTGELFF.

The V call is TRBV15, the J call TRBJ1-4; no definite D call. Trimming removed 1 base from V and 8 bases from J, with 8 bases in between. Germline CDR1 reads LNHNV; CDR2 reads YYDKDF (reference sequence). The CDR3 extends over 13 amino acids. DNA for the CDR3: TGTGCCACCAGCAGAGTGGGAGGGGAAAAACTGTTTTTT. Its protein is CATSRVGGEKLFF.

This chain links TRBV20-1 with TRBJ2-7; perhaps TRBD2 as D (5 bases). This CDR3 comprises 11 residues. V was shortened by 6 bases and J by 4 bases, with 10 bases between the two germline ends. Looked up from germline, CDR1 is DFQATT and CDR2 is SNEGSKA (reference sequence). The CDR3 sequence is CSAGSGYEQYF. For the CDR3, the DNA is TGCAGTGCAGGGTCGGGGTACGAGCAGTACTTC.

The chain couples TRBV18 to TRBJ1-3; D unclear. This CDR3 has 15 residues. Per germline, CDR1 KGHSH and CDR2 LQKENI. V gave up 6 bases and J gave up 0 bases, with 12 bases separating them. CDR3 loop: CASSDQANSGNTIYF. The CDR3 DNA reads TGTGCCAGCTCCGATCAGGCGAACTCTGGAAACACCATATATTTT.

The rearrangement links TRBV19 to TRBJ1-5; D perhaps matches TRBD1 (6 bases). CDR1 and CDR2 from the germline V gene are LNHDA and SQIVND (reference sequence). The CDR3 loop spans 14 amino acids. Trimming shortened V by 5 bases and J by 5 bases, and 13 bases separated the two germline ends. Here the CDR3 reads CASSLGQSYQPQHF. DNA for the CDR3: TGTGCCAGTAGTCTAGGACAGTCGTATCAGCCCCAGCATTTT.

This chain uses TRBV11-2 with TRBJ2-7; D gene uncertain. Germline CDR1 is SGHAT and CDR2 is FQNNGV. The V gene lost 4 bases and the J gene lost 7 bases, with 8 bases spanning the gap. CDR3 length equals 11 residues. Here the CDR3 reads CASSYSREQYF. CDR3 bases: TGTGCCAGCAGCTATAGCCGGGAGCAGTACTTC.

The chain joins TRBV7-3 to TRBJ2-3; 9 bases agree with TRBD1. Germline V gene lookup returns CDR1 SGHTA and CDR2 FQGTGA. This CDR3 is built from 14 residues. J was trimmed by 10 bases and V by 5 bases; bases with no gene match: 10. In nucleotides, the CDR3 is TGTGCCAGCAGCCAGGGGACAGGGAATAAGGCGCAGTATTTT. Its protein is CASSQGTGNKAQYF.

The V and J genes are TRBV5-1 and TRBJ1-4; maybe TRBD1 (6 bases). This CDR3 is 15 amino acids long. Deletions cut 0 bases from V and 5 bases from J, with 11 bases between. Germline values: CDR1 SGHRS, CDR2 YFSETQ. The CDR3 DNA reads as TGCGCCAGCAGCTTGGAACGGGGGGCGAATGAAAAACTGTTTTTT. It codes for CASSLERGANEKLFF.

The rearrangement uses TRBV3-1 (or the pseudogene TRBV3-2) and TRBJ1-1, with TRBD1 matching 7 bases. This CDR3 spans 14 amino acids. Germline loops: CDR1 LGHDT, CDR2 YNNKEL (reference sequence). The V and J ends lost 4 bases and 11 bases, in that order; junction bases with no gene match: 13. The CDR3 is CASSRTGTGTGAFF. As DNA, the CDR3 is TGTGCCAGCAGCCGGACAGGTACCGGGACTGGGGCTTTCTTT.

The J gene is TRBJ2-1, the V gene TRBV24-1, with a possible D match to TRBD2 (5 bases). The CDR3 has 11 residues. The V gene lost 7 bases and the J gene lost 13 bases, with 13 bases spanning the gap. Germline CDR1 and CDR2: KGHDR and SFDVKD. Here the CDR3 reads CATRAFGLQFF. CDR3 in DNA: TGTGCCACCAGAGCGTTCGGACTCCAGTTCTTC.